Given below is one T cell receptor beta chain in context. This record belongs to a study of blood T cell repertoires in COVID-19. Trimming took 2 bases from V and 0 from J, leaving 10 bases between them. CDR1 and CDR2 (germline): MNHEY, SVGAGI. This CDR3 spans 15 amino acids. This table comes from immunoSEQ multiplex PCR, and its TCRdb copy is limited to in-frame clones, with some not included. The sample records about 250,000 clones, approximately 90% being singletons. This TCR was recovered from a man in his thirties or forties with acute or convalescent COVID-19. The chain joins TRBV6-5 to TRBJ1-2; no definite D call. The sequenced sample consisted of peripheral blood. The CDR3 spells CASSYREVTNYGYTF. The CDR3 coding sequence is TGTGCCAGCAGTTACCGGGAGGTAACTAACTATGGCTACACCTTC.